This T cell receptor (beta chain) appears in the sequencing data of a study of blood T cell repertoires in COVID-19 (dated by TCRdb to the early 2020s). Regarding the research as a whole: Samples covering the acute and convalescent phases of COVID-19 were provided by collaborators in the United States, Italy and Spain. The material from the prospective study consisted of cDNA or gDNA derived from T cells, B-cell-depleted T cells, or PBMCs. Deeply sampled blood TCRbeta repertoires from subjects exposed to, actively infected with, or recovered from COVID-19 were included in the dataset. The repertoires were released in a freely available public database intended as a resource for research on the immune response to SARS-CoV-2. Samples came from the ongoing ImmuneRACE study (first 160 participants) plus 1,254 subjects from 6 global collaborators. Nearly every sample came with metadata listing a de-identified subject ID, COVID-19 status, age in years and sex. Where HLA class I and class II types were available, the types were taken from metadata supplied by the sample provider, not from assay-based typing.

The immunoSEQ Assay, a bias-controlled multiplex PCR, was used to amplify TCRbeta CDR3 regions from genomic DNA. The paper's data handling went like this. The number of nucleated cells in each sample was estimated from the amplification of reference gene primers within the assay. To quantify the absolute abundance of each unique TCRbeta CDR3 rearrangement, sequence reads were collapsed and filtered. For each sample, productive Simpson clonality was calculated by taking the square root of Simpson's diversity index across productive rearrangements. TCRdb's version of the immuneACCESS table is confined to in-frame rearrangements and falls short of the full clone set. An unresolved V gene accounts for under half of the shortfall where checked; the remainder is of unknown origin. V and J calls plus clone size are reproduced from that table; the DNA served to infer D and trimming. The sample data list 200,000 to 250,000 clones, and just over 85% of these were observed just once. The ten largest clones add up to 1.5% to 2% of the sample.

The investigation overall reported the following: The quantity of clinical and demographic metadata differed by source and by participant and was supplied without curation.

A note on this clone: Its antigen remains undetermined. Nothing much larger sits one base from this clone, and base qualities are not available. Different DNA sequences within this sample yield the same CDR3.

Participants in the prospective study were enrolled through a virtual design, were aged roughly 18 to 90 years, and lived in roughly 24 United States geographic areas. In the prospective study, cohorts were assigned on the basis of participant-reported clinical history obtained from a screening survey and a study questionnaire. Recovered participants in ImmuneRACE Cohort 3 were defined as having two consecutive negative NP/OP PCR tests, clearance from a healthcare professional, or resolution of symptoms. In the prospective study, whole blood, serum and a nasopharyngeal or oropharyngeal swab were collected from each participant by mobile phlebotomists. Additional blood draws and questionnaires over an approximately 2-month period could optionally be provided by prospective study participants. Blood samples from the prospective study were shipped frozen or at room temperature prior to DNA extraction.

CDR1 and CDR2 are read off the germline V gene as SGHVS and FQNEAQ. The V and J ends are trimmed by 5 bases and 1 base, leaving 8 bases between them. Taken from cysteine to phenylalanine, the CDR3 has 13 residues. This entry keeps only the CDR3 DNA: 39 bases, framed from base 1. The receptor comes from a man in his forties or fifties who had recovered from COVID-19. Source material: PBMCs or T cells enriched from blood (not recorded which). The rearranged segments are TRBV7-8 and TRBJ1-2; the D gene is unclear. The DNA reads as follows: TGTGCCAGCAGCCCCGGGGTTAACTATGGCTACACCTTC. Translated, this is CASSPGVNYGYTF.